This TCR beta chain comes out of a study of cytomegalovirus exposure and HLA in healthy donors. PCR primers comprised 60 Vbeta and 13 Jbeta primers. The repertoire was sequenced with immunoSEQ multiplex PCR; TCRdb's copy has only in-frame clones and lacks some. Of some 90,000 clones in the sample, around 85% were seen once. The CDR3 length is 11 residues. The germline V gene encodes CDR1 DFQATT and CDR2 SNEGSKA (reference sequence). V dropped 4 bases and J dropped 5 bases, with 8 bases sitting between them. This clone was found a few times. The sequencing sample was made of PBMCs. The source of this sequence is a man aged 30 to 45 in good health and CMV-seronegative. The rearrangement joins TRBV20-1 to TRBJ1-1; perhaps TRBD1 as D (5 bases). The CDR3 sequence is CSATGTTEAFF. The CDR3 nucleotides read TGCAGTGCTACCGGGACTACTGAAGCTTTCTTT.